This T cell receptor (beta chain) was profiled in a study of CD8 T cells in Susac syndrome. RNA in amounts of roughly 0.5 to 1 ug was reverse transcribed with random hexamers. An immunoSEQ multiplex PCR generated amplified TCR beta CDR3 products spanning 54 Vbeta and 13 Jbeta. TCRdb passed the immunoSEQ multiplex PCR reads through MiXCR, listing each CDR3 protein once. The data show around 160,000 distinct CDR3 sequences, just over 90% seen once. Sequencing of TCR beta was performed on blood CD8+ and CD4+ T cells. The study used healthy donors as controls matched for age and sex. CDR1 GTSNPN and CDR2 SVGIG come from the germline V gene (reference sequence). V was pared by 7 bases and J by 0 bases, with 5 bases of the junction left unmatched. This CDR3 spans 16 amino acids.

The sequencing input was CD4+ T cells from PBMCs. The chain is built from TRBV30 and TRBJ2-1; TRBD2 matches 14 bases. The receptor's source is a human donor in good health. CDR3 sequence (DNA): TGTGCCTTTGGACTAGCGGGGGGTCGCTCCTACAATGAGCAGTTCTTC. Translated, it gives CAFGLAGGRSYNEQFF.